This T cell receptor beta chain comes out of a study of regulatory T cells in long-lasting Graves disease. For the study at large: Over 5 years of antithyroid drugs with positive TSH receptor antibodies was taken to mean persistent Graves' disease.

General observations from the study: Favored gene segments in persistent disease were TRBV28, TRBJ1-2 and TRBJ2-5.

Both iRepertoire HTBI primers and Arm-PCR of CDR3 regions were used to build the TCR beta libraries. TCRdb redid the calling of the multiplex PCR reads with MiXCR, one entry per CDR3 protein. Altogether 350,000 to 450,000 distinct CDR3 sequences are present, approximately 23% being singletons, with the ten largest covering about 27%. Between the trimmed V and J ends, which lost 2 bases and 3 bases, there was a span of 8 bases. Germline V gene sequence: CDR1 SGHDT, CDR2 YYEEEE. The CDR3 sequence is 14 residues long. This clonotype was seen ten or more times. The antigen remains undetermined. The time point is: persistent/refractory GD, antithyroid drugs over 5 years with positive TRAb. Construction of the TCR library relied on RNA isolated from PBMCs. An endocrinology department in Xi'an, China, recruited the patients.

Sequences were derived from peripheral blood mononuclear cells (PBMCs), sampled when the disease was refractory, from a patient treated with antithyroid drugs. The chain has TRBV5-6 and TRBJ2-2; D is unresolved. This clonotype was sampled from a woman aged 40 to 50 with Graves disease. The CDR3 loop reads CASSLGLDTGELFF. The CDR3 nucleotides read TGTGCCAGCAGCTTAGGGCTTGACACCGGGGAGCTGTTTTTT.